The 16 T cell receptor beta chains below were found in one sample sequenced in a study of blood T cell repertoires in COVID-19. Profiled with immunoSEQ multiplex PCR; TCRdb holds only in-frame clones, not every one. The table lists about 170,000 clones, roughly 82% of them singletons. The specimen sequenced was peripheral blood. These receptors were taken from a woman between 40 and 50 years old with COVID-19, enrolled during active disease.

V and J are TRBV27 and TRBJ2-3; a possible D gene is TRBD2 (6 bases). V lost 10 bases, J lost 1 base, and 15 bases lay in between. The CDR3 runs to 14 residues. CDR1 MNHEY and CDR2 SMNVEV come from the germline V gene (reference sequence). The CDR3 reads CATRTLAGTDTQYF. CDR3 DNA sequence: TGTGCCACCAGGACCTTAGCGGGCACAGATACGCAGTATTTT.

This sequence joins TRBV18 and TRBJ1-2; maybe TRBD1 (5 bases). Trimming took 2 bases from V and 3 from J, leaving 13 bases between them. The CDR3 consists of 15 residues. CDR1 is KGHSH, CDR2 LQKENI, per germline. The DNA of the CDR3 is TGTGCCAGCTCACCATATGACAGCCCCCACTATGGCTACACCTTC. It yields the protein CASSPYDSPHYGYTF.

This clone was picked up a small number of times. One end of the junction does not line up with germline, which may come from a read error. J is TRBJ2-2 and V is TRBV3-1 (or the pseudogene TRBV3-2); TRBD2 matches at 12 bases. Germline V lookup: CDR1 LGHDT, CDR2 YNNKEL (reference sequence). This CDR3 spans 19 amino acids. The CDR3 sequence is CASSPPLAGGPYGHRGAVF. The CDR3 DNA is TGTGCCAGCAGCCCTCCGCTAGCGGGAGGGCCATACGGACACCGGGGAGCTGTTTTT.

This chain uses TRBV24-1 with TRBJ2-3, with 13 bases lining up with TRBD2. The CDR3 covers 19 residues. V lost 5 bases and J lost 2; bases outside the gene matches: 12. Germline CDR1 KGHDR, CDR2 SFDVKD. Here the CDR3 reads CATSGTPGLAGKPTDTQYF. The DNA for the CDR3 is TGTGCCACCAGTGGGACCCCGGGACTAGCGGGGAAACCCACAGATACGCAGTATTTT.

The V gene is TRBV28, the J gene TRBJ1-2; D might be TRBD1 (5 bases). Trimming took 3 bases from V and 5 from J, leaving 7 bases between them. The CDR3 contains 12 residues. Germline CDR1 reads MDHEN; CDR2 reads SYDVKM. The CDR3 region is CASSFRDYGYTF. CDR3 nucleotide sequence: TGTGCCAGCAGTTTCAGGGATTATGGCTACACCTTC.

This chain joins TRBV14 and TRBJ2-5; TRBD2 agrees at 10 bases. V lost 2 bases, J lost 3 bases, and 3 bases stayed unmatched. Germline V gives CDR1 SGHDN, CDR2 FVKESK. CDR3 length: 15 amino acids. The CDR3 nucleotides are TGTGCCAGCAGCCAAATCGGACTAGCGGAAGAGACCCAGTACTTC. Amino acids: CASSQIGLAEETQYF.

V gene TRBV6-5 combines with J gene TRBJ1-3, with D unclear. Trimming took off 7 bases at V and 0 bases at J, with 10 bases between the two ends. Germline V gene lookup returns CDR1 MNHEY and CDR2 SVGAGI. This CDR3 is built from 14 residues. DNA for the CDR3: TGTGCCAGCATTGGACTGATCTCTGGAAACACCATATATTTT. Protein product: CASIGLISGNTIYF.

J is TRBJ2-7 and V is TRBV5-1; TRBD2 agrees at 8 bases. This CDR3 spans 14 amino acids. CDR1 SGHRS and CDR2 YFSETQ come from the germline V gene. The V segment lost 0 bases and the J segment 6 bases; nucleotides outside the gene matches: 5. CDR3 in amino acids: CASSLVAGGIEQYF. In DNA form, the CDR3 reads TGCGCCAGCAGCTTGGTGGCGGGAGGAATCGAGCAGTACTTC.

This clone was found once. The V gene is TRBV19, the J gene TRBJ1-3, with D tentatively TRBD1 (6 bases). Trimming shortened V by 5 bases and J by 3 bases, and 11 bases separated the two germline ends. The CDR3 runs 14 residues. CDR1 and CDR2 (germline): LNHDA, SQIVND (reference sequence). CDR3 sequence (DNA): TGTGCCAGTAGTCTACAGGGTGGTGGAAACACCATATATTTT. Its translation is CASSLQGGGNTIYF.

The chain combines TRBV6-5 with TRBJ2-5; 8 bases map to TRBD1. This CDR3 comprises 15 residues. Germline assignment: CDR1 MNHEY and CDR2 SVGAGI. V was pared by 7 bases and J by 2 bases, with 9 bases of the junction left unmatched. The CDR3 sequence: CASTRRTGRQETQYF. The CDR3 DNA is TGTGCCAGCACACGCCGGACAGGGAGACAAGAGACCCAGTACTTC.

The chain is built from TRBV19 and TRBJ2-7; 7 bases align to TRBD2. Germline CDR1 is LNHDA and CDR2 is SQIVND (reference sequence). Trimming removed 8 bases from V and 6 bases from J; junction bases left unmatched: 16. This CDR3 comprises 15 residues. The CDR3 is CASSNFGGSIGEQYF. The CDR3 bases are TGTGCCAGTTCAAACTTCGGCGGGAGTATCGGCGAGCAGTACTTC.

V gene TRBV18 combines with J gene TRBJ1-2, with 8 bases aligning to TRBD1. The CDR3 length is 13 residues. V lost 6 bases to trimming and J lost 4 bases; unmatched junction nucleotides: 4. Germline lookup yields CDR1 KGHSH and CDR2 LQKENI. CDR3 sequence: CASSPGGPYGYTF. DNA of the CDR3: TGTGCCAGCTCCCCAGGGGGCCCCTATGGCTACACCTTC.

For the CDR3, the DNA is TGTGCCAGTAGTTTGACTAGCGGGAGTGCAAAGACCCAGTACTTC. It translates to CASSLTSGSAKTQYF. The V call is TRBV19, the J call TRBJ2-5, with TRBD2 matching 12 bases. Germline CDR1 and CDR2: LNHDA and SQIVND (reference sequence). The CDR3 runs to 15 residues. The ends lost 5 bases at V and 6 bases at J; junction bases unmatched: 7.

There are a few counts of this clone. The V and J genes are TRBV30 and TRBJ2-5, with 7 bases aligning to TRBD2. The length of the CDR3 is 14 residues. Germline V gene sequence: CDR1 GTSNPN, CDR2 SVGIG (reference sequence). With 1 base clipped from V and 4 bases from J, the junction kept 6 bases outside the gene matches. The CDR3 DNA reads as TGTGCCTGGAGTGACAGACTAGCACCAGAGACCCAGTACTTC. Translated: CAWSDRLAPETQYF.

The chain links TRBV6-5 to TRBJ2-1; possible D gene TRBD1, 5 bases. The V end was cut by 0 bases, the J end by 10 bases, with 13 bases between. CDR3 length: 14 amino acids. In germline, CDR1 is MNHEY, CDR2 SVGAGI. As DNA, the CDR3 is TGTGCCAGCAGTTACTCGCGTAGTAGGGGAGAGCAGTTCTTC. It codes for CASSYSRSRGEQFF.

CDR3 sequence reads: CASSYQLTLYF. In DNA, the CDR3 is TGTGCCAGCAGCTACCAACTTACTTTGTACTTC. The chain is built from TRBV3-1 (or the pseudogene TRBV3-2) and TRBJ2-5; no definite D call. Between the trimmed V and J ends, which lost 5 bases and 13 bases, there was a span of 14 bases. CDR1 is LGHDT, CDR2 YNNKEL, per germline (reference sequence). This CDR3 contains 11 residues.